This is a list of T cell receptor beta chains from one sample in a study of cytotoxic CD8 clonotypes in ibrutinib-treated CLL. This table comes from immunoSEQ multiplex PCR, and its TCRdb copy is limited to in-frame clones, with some not included. The sample yields some 350,000 clones, roughly two thirds seen once. The sequenced sample was PBMCs, obtained after 36 months of ibrutinib treatment. The source is a human donor with chronic lymphocytic leukemia. CDR3s include the opening cysteine and the closing phenylalanine or tryptophan.

v_gene	j_gene	CDR3aa
TRBV4-2	TRBJ1-1	CASSQNGRVGRKNTEAFF
TRBV6-4	TRBJ2-7	CASSVRSGRAYEQYF
TRBV25-1	TRBJ2-3	CASSEWAGAPTDTQYF
TRBV7-8	TRBJ1-1	CASSLMGQGNTEAFF
TRBV5-4	TRBJ2-4	CASSLGSVRSKNIQYF
TRBV12-1	TRBJ2-7	CASSFACEQYF
TRBV12-5	TRBJ1-6	CASGPGGKNSPLHF
TRBV2	TRBJ2-7	CATLTGNEQYF
TRBV9	TRBJ2-3	CASSDSGRGPDTQYF
TRBV18	TRBJ1-1	CASSPDTEAFF
TRBV4-1	TRBJ1-1	CASSPRQGAYGTEAFF
TRBV29-1	TRBJ1-2	CSIKKEYGYTF
TRBV28	TRBJ2-4	CASSRLDGLAKNIQYF
TRBV9	TRBJ2-5	CASSSPRGAQYF
TRBV5-4	TRBJ2-7	CASGQGATYEQYF
TRBV7-2	TRBJ2-1	CASSPWGAYSYNEQFF
TRBV5-5	TRBJ2-2	CASSLVLTGELFF
TRBV19	TRBJ1-6	CASSMSPASSYNSPLHF
TRBV5-1	TRBJ2-5	CASSRMGETQYF
TRBV4-1	TRBJ2-7	CASKGLPSSYEQYF
TRBV10-3	TRBJ2-3	CAISPGTGWTSGLDDTQYF
TRBV27	TRBJ1-5	CASSPFGLNQPQHF
TRBV6-5	TRBJ2-7	CASSRTSGRRLEQYF
TRBV28	TRBJ1-5	CASSFRGKSNQPQHF
TRBV4-1	TRBJ1-1	CASSLVSLQGAEAFF
TRBV6-5	TRBJ1-1	CASSYRTGHTEAFF
TRBV5-4	TRBJ2-3	CASSPGLAGVGDTQYF
TRBV28	TRBJ1-5	CASGLSGRSNQPQHF
TRBV10-2	TRBJ2-2	CASSSNGELFF
TRBV19	TRBJ2-7	CASSIGPSGIYEQYF
TRBV11-2	TRBJ2-7	CASSSAGVGYEQYF
TRBV15	TRBJ1-2	CATSRGYKALDNYGYTF
TRBV19	TRBJ2-3	CASSIDPPPDTQYF
TRBV5-1	TRBJ2-7	CASSLAWQGSDEQYF
TRBV5-4	TRBJ2-7	CASSRGQGPDEQYF
TRBV28	TRBJ1-1	CASTPGVNTEAFF
TRBV29-1	TRBJ2-1	CSVEGWSGGSPYNEQFF
TRBV13	TRBJ2-3	CASSLERDFTDTQYF
TRBV4-1	TRBJ2-1	CASSQGGLAAHNEQFF
TRBV2	TRBJ1-1	CASSEGVFLNTEAFF
TRBV19	TRBJ1-2	CASSTGRDTNYGYTF
TRBV14	TRBJ2-7	CASSQDRDEQYF
TRBV6-5	TRBJ1-1	CASRAGRGTEAFF
TRBV27	TRBJ2-7	CASSLSKREGLHYEQYF
TRBV29-1	TRBJ2-6	CSVGSSGANVLTF
TRBV7-8	TRBJ2-7	CASSLGGLGATPYYEQYF
TRBV5-5	TRBJ2-7	CASSFGGPSYEQYF
TRBV4-3	TRBJ1-5	CASSHRGNQPQHF
TRBV2	TRBJ2-7	CASRGDFGGRSYEQYF
TRBV28	TRBJ1-5	CASKLASGYNQPQHF
TRBV27	TRBJ2-3	CASSGRARGTQYF
TRBV18	TRBJ1-5	CASSRDRDRSQPQHF
TRBV29-1	TRBJ2-7	CSVGVGGTARGEQYF